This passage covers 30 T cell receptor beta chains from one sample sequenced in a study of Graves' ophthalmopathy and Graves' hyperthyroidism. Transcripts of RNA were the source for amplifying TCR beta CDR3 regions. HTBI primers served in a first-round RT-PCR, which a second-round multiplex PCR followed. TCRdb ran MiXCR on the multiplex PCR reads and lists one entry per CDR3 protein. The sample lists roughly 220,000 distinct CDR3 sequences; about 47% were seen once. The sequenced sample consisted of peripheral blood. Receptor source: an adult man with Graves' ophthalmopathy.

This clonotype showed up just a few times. The CDR3, as DNA: TGTGCCAGCAAGTTGGAGCGGGGGGTCCAAGAGACCCAGTACTTC. Amino acids: CASKLERGVQETQYF. This chain links TRBV28 with TRBJ2-5, with 9 positions matching TRBD2. V was pared by 7 bases and J by 1 base, with 7 bases of the junction left unmatched. The CDR3 runs 15 residues. Germline values: CDR1 MDHEN, CDR2 SYDVKM.

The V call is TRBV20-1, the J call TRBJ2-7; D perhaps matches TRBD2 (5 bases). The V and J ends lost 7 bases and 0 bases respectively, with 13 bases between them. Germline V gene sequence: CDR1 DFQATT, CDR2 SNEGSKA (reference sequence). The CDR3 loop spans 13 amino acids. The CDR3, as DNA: TGCAGTGGGATGGAGGTGAACTCCTACGAGCAGTACTTC. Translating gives CSGMEVNSYEQYF.

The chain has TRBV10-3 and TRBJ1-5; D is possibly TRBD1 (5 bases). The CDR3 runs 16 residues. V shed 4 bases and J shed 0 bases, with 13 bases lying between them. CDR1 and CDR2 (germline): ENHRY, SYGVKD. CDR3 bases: TGTGCCATCAGTGTCGGTGGGGCCGGTAGCAATCAGCCCCAGCATTTT. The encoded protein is CAISVGGAGSNQPQHF.

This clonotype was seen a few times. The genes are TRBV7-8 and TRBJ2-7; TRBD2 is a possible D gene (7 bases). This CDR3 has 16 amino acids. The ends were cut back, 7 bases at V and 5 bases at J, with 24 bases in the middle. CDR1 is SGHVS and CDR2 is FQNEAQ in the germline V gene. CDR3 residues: CASNDGGLSTSNEQYF. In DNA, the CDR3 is TGTGCCAGCAATGACGGGGGGCTTTCTACGAGCAACGAGCAGTACTTC.

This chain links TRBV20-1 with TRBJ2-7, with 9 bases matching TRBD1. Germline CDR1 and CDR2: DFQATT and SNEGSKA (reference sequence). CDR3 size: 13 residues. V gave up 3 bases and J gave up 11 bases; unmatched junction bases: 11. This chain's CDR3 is CSARGTGSYGEYF. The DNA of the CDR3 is TGCAGTGCTAGGGGGACAGGGTCCTACGGGGAGTACTTC.

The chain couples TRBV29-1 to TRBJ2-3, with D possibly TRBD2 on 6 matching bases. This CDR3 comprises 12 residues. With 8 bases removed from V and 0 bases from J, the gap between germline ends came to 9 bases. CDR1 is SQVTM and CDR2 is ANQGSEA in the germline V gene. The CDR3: CSSGTSTDTQYF. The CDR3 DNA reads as TGCAGCAGTGGGACTAGCACAGATACGCAGTATTTT.

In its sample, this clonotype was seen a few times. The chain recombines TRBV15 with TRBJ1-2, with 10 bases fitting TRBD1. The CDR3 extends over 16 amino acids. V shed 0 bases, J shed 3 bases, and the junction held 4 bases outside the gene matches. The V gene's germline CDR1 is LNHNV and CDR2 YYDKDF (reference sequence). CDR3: CATSRDLGTGDYGYTF. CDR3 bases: TGTGCCACCAGCAGAGATCTCGGGACAGGGGACTATGGCTACACCTTC.

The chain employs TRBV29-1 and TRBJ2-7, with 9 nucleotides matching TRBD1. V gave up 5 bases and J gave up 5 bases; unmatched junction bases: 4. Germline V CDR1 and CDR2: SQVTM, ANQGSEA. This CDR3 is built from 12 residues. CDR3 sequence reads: CSVPGTGNEQYF. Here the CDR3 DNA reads TGCAGCGTTCCCGGGACAGGGAACGAGCAGTACTTC.

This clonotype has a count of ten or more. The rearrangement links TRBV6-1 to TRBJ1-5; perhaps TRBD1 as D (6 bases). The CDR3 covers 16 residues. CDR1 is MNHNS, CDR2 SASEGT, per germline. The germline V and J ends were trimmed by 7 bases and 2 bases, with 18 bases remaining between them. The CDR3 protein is CASNPRRSGGNQPQHF. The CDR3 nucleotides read TGTGCCAGCAACCCAAGGAGGTCAGGGGGCAATCAGCCCCAGCATTTT.

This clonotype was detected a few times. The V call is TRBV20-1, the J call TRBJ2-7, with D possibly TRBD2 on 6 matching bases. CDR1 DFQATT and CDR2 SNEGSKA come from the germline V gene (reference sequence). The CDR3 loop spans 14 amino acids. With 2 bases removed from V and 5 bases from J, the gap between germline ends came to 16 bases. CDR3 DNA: TGCAGTGCTAGATCTGTCACTAGCATCCACGAGCAGTACTTC. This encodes CSARSVTSIHEQYF.

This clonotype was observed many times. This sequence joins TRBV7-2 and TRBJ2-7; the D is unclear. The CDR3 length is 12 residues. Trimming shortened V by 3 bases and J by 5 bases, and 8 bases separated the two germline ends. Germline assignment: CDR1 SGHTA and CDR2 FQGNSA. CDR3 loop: CASSFAGDEQYF. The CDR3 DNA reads TGTGCCAGCAGCTTTGCTGGGGACGAGCAGTACTTC.

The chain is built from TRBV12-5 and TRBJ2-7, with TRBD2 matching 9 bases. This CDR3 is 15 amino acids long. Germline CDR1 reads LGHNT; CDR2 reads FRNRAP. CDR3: CASSFPAGGSNQQYF. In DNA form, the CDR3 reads TGTGCCAGCAGTTTCCCCGCGGGAGGGAGTAACCAGCAGTACTTC.

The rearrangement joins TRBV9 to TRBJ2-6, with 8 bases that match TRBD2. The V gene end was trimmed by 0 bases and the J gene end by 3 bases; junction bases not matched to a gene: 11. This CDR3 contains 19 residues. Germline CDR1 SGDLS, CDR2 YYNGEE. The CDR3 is CASSVARGNSGVGANVLTF. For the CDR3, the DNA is TGTGCCAGCAGCGTAGCTCGAGGTAATAGCGGGGTTGGGGCCAACGTCCTGACTTTC.

The CDR3: CSSRQLNTEAFF. Here the CDR3 DNA reads TGCAGTTCTCGACAGTTGAACACTGAAGCTTTCTTT. The genes are TRBV20-1 and TRBJ1-1; a possible D gene is TRBD1 (5 bases). There are 12 residues in the CDR3. The germline CDR1 and CDR2 sequences are DFQATT and SNEGSKA (reference sequence). Trimming took off 8 bases at V and 0 bases at J, with 10 bases between the two ends.

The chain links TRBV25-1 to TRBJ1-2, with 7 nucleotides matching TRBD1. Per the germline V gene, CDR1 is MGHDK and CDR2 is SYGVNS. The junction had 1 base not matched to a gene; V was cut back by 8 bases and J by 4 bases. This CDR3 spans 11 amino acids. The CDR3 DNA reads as TGTGCCAGCCGACAGGGCTATGGCTACACCTTC. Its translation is CASRQGYGYTF.

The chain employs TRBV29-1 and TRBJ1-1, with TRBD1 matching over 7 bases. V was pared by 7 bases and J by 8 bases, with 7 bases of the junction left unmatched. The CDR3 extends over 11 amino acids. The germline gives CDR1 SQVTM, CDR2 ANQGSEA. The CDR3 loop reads CSGQPGQEAFF. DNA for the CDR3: TGCAGCGGCCAACCGGGACAGGAAGCTTTCTTT.

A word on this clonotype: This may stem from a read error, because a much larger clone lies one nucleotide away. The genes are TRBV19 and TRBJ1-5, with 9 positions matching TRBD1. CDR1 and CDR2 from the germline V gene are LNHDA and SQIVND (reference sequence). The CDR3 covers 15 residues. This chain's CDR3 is CAISMGQGSNQPQHF. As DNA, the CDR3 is TGTGCCATTAGTATGGGACAGGGTAGCAATCAGCCCCAGCATTTT.

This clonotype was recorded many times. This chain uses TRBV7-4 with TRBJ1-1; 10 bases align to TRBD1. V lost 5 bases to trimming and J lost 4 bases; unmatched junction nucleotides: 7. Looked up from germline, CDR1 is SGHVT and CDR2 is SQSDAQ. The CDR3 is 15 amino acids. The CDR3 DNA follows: TGTGCCAGCAGCAACGGGACAGGGGATGGCACTGAAGCTTTCTTT. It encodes CASSNGTGDGTEAFF. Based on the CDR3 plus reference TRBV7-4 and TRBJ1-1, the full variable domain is GAGVSQSPRYKVAKRGRDVALRCDSISGHVTLYWYRQTLGQGSEVLTYSQSDAQRDKSGRPSGRFSAERPERSVSTLKIQRTEQGDSAVYLCASSNGTGDGTEAFFGQGTRLTVV.

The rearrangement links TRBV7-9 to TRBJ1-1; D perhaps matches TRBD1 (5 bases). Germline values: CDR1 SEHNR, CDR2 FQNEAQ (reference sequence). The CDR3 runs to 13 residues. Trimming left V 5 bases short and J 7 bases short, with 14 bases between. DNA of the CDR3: TGTGCCAGCAGCCCCTACATCGGGGGTGAAGCTTTCTTT. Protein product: CASSPYIGGEAFF.

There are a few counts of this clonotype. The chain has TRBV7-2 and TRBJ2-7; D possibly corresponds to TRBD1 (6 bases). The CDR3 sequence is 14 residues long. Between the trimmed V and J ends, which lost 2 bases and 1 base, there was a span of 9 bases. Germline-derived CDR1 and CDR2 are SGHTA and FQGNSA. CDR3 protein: CASSLYGTSYEQYF. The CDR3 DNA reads TGTGCCAGCAGCTTATACGGGACATCCTACGAGCAGTACTTC.

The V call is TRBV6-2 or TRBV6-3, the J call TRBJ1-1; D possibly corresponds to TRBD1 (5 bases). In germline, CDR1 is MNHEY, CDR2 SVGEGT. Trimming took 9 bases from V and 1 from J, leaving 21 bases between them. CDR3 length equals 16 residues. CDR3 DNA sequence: TGTGCCAGTACAACGGGACCGAGCGCGAGGAACACTGAAGCTTTCTTT. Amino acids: CASTTGPSARNTEAFF.

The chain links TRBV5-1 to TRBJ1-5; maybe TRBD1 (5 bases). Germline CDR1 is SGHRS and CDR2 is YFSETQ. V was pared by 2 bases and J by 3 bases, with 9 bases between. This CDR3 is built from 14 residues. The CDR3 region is CASSLGGVNQPQHF. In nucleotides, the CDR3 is TGCGCCAGCAGCTTAGGAGGGGTCAATCAGCCCCAGCATTTT. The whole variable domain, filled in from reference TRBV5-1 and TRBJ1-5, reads KAGVTQTPRYLIKTRGQQVTLSCSPISGHRSVSWYQQTPGQGLQFLFEYFSETQRNKGNFPGRFSGRQFSNSRSEMNVSTLELGDSALYLCASSLGGVNQPQHFGDGTRLSIL.

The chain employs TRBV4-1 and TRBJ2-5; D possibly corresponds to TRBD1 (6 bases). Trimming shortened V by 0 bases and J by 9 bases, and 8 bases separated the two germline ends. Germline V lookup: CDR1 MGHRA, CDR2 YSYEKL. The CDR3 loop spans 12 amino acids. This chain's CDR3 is CASSQDWGPQYF. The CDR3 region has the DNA TGCGCCAGCAGCCAAGATTGGGGGCCCCAGTACTTC.

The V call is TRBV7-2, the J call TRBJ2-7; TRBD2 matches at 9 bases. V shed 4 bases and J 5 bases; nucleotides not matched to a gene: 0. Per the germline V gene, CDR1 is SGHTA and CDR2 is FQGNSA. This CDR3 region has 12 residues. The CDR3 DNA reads TGTGCCAGCAGCTGGACTAGCGACGAGCAGTACTTC. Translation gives CASSWTSDEQYF.

The DNA for the CDR3 is TGCAGTGCTAGAGTGGGAGGACAAGATACGCAGTATTTT. Translated: CSARVGGQDTQYF. The chain employs TRBV20-1 and TRBJ2-3, with D maybe TRBD2 (6 bases). Trimming shortened V by 1 base and J by 5 bases, and 10 bases separated the two germline ends. The CDR3 length is 13 residues. The germline V gene encodes CDR1 DFQATT and CDR2 SNEGSKA (reference sequence).

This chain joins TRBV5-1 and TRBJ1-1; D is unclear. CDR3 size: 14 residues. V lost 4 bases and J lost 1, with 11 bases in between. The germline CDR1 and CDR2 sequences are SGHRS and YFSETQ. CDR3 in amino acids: CASSPRAANTEAFF. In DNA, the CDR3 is TGCGCCAGCAGCCCCCGAGCGGCGAACACTGAAGCTTTCTTT. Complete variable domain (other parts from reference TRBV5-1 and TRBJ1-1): KAGVTQTPRYLIKTRGQQVTLSCSPISGHRSVSWYQQTPGQGLQFLFEYFSETQRNKGNFPGRFSGRQFSNSRSEMNVSTLELGDSALYLCASSPRAANTEAFFGQGTRLTVV.

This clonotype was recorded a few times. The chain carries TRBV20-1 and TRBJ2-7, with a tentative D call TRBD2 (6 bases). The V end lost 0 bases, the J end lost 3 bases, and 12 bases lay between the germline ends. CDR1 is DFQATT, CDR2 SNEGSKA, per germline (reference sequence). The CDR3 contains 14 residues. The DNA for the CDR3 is TGCAGTGCTAGAGATATAGCTAGCGACTACGAGCAGTACTTC. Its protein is CSARDIASDYEQYF.

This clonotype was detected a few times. The CDR3 spells CSASRAEAFF. Written as DNA, the CDR3 is TGCAGTGCTTCTAGGGCTGAAGCTTTCTTT. The chain recombines TRBV20-1 with TRBJ1-1, with unresolved D. Germline CDR1 DFQATT, CDR2 SNEGSKA (reference sequence). CDR3 length: 10 residues. The V and J ends lost 5 bases and 6 bases respectively, with 7 bases between them.

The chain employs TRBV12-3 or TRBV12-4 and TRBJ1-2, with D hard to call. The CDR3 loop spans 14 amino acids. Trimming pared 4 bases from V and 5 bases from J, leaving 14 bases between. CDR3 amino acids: CASSSSSTVYGYTF. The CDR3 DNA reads TGTGCCAGCAGTTCCAGCAGCACCGTTTATGGCTACACCTTC.

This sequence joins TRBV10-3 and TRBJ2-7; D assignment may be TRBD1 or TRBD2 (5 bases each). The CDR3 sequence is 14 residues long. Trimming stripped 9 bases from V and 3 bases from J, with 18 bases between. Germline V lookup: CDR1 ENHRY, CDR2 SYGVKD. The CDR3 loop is CAIAPQGTSYEQYF. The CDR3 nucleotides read TGTGCCATTGCGCCCCAGGGAACTAGCTACGAGCAGTACTTC.